These 20 T cell receptor beta chains were sequenced from one sample in a study of blood T cell repertoires in COVID-19. Assay used: immunoSEQ multiplex PCR; TCRdb lists only in-frame clones, some missing. Altogether roughly 150,000 clones are present, about four fifths being singletons, with the ten largest covering approximately 15%. Specimen: peripheral blood. These receptors were obtained from a woman aged 80 or older with acute or convalescent COVID-19.

The J gene is TRBJ2-6, the V gene TRBV4-1; TRBD2 matches at 13 bases. With V trimmed by 3 bases and J by 3 bases, 17 bases remained unmatched. Looked up from germline, CDR1 is MGHRA and CDR2 is YSYEKL. There are 22 residues in the CDR3. For the CDR3, the DNA is TGCGCCAGCAGCCACTTTACGCGGGGACTAGCGGGAAGTCAGGGTGGGGCCAACGTCCTGACTTTC. The encoded protein is CASSHFTRGLAGSQGGANVLTF.

The rearrangement links TRBV18 to TRBJ2-7; the D gene is possibly TRBD1 (6 bases). V was cut by 6 bases and J by 5 bases, with 11 bases left in between. CDR1 is KGHSH and CDR2 is LQKENI in the germline V gene. CDR3 size: 12 residues. The CDR3 DNA is TGTGCCAGCTCTGCAGGGGCCAACGAGCAGTACTTC. It encodes CASSAGANEQYF.

The chain joins TRBV12-3 or TRBV12-4 to TRBJ1-4, with a weak D call TRBD1 (6 bases). V lost 2 bases and J 7 bases, leaving 8 bases between the germline ends. The CDR3 has 13 amino acids. The CDR3 protein is CASSLWGREKLFF. CDR3 bases: TGTGCCAGCAGTTTATGGGGGCGTGAAAAACTGTTTTTT.

The CDR3 sequence: CASSRSSSYNEQFF. The CDR3, as DNA: TGTGCCAGCAGTCGGTCGAGCTCCTACAATGAGCAGTTCTTC. The chain joins TRBV6-5 to TRBJ2-1; no clear D. Germline CDR1 and CDR2: MNHEY and SVGAGI. This CDR3 is built from 14 residues. V shed 5 bases and J shed 0 bases, with 8 bases lying between them.

The rearrangement links TRBV11-1 to TRBJ2-7; maybe TRBD2 (5 bases). Germline V lookup: CDR1 SGHAT, CDR2 FQDESV (reference sequence). V shed 0 bases and J shed 7 bases, with 16 bases lying between them. The CDR3 totals 15 residues. Written as DNA, the CDR3 is TGTGCCAGCAGCTTAGCGCCTAGCTGGAGCTCAGAGCAGTACTTC. Amino acids: CASSLAPSWSSEQYF.

The rearrangement uses TRBV3-1 (or the pseudogene TRBV3-2) and TRBJ2-7, with TRBD1 matching 10 bases. The CDR3 consists of 15 residues. Losses at the gene ends were 3 bases for V and 3 bases for J; bases not matched to a gene: 5. Germline CDR1 is LGHDT and CDR2 is YNNKEL (reference sequence). CDR3 loop: CASSQPDRGIYEQYF. The DNA for the CDR3 is TGTGCCAGCAGCCAGCCGGACAGGGGGATCTACGAGCAGTACTTC.

This clone was picked up one time. This chain links TRBV29-1 with TRBJ1-5, with a weak D call TRBD1 (6 bases). Germline CDR1 reads SQVTM; CDR2 reads ANQGSEA. The CDR3 covers 16 residues. V lost 6 bases to trimming and J lost 2 bases, with 20 bases between them. The CDR3 bases are TGCAGCGTCCAGACCACAGGGACCCATCGCAATCAGCCCCAGCATTTT. It specifies CSVQTTGTHRNQPQHF.

This clone showed up just a few times. The V and J genes are TRBV18 and TRBJ1-6, with D possibly being TRBD1 (6 bases). The V end lost 6 bases, the J end lost 9 bases, and 15 bases lay between the germline ends. Per germline, CDR1 KGHSH and CDR2 LQKENI. CDR3 length equals 14 residues. CDR3 amino acids: CASSSGTIGSPLHF. CDR3 nucleotide sequence: TGTGCCAGCTCGTCCGGGACAATAGGTTCACCCCTCCACTTT.

This clone was seen a single time. V is TRBV27 and J is TRBJ2-1; no firm D call. Germline CDR1 is MNHEY and CDR2 is SMNVEV (reference sequence). Trimming removed 5 bases from V and 4 bases from J, with 9 bases in between. This CDR3 is 13 amino acids long. The CDR3 loop is CASSPREYNEQFF. The CDR3 coding sequence is TGTGCCAGCAGTCCGCGCGAGTACAATGAGCAGTTCTTC.

This clone showed up just once. V usage is TRBV6-2 or TRBV6-3 and J usage is TRBJ1-5; 7 bases match TRBD1. The junction had 7 bases not matched to a gene; V was cut back by 2 bases and J by 9 bases. Germline CDR1 MNHEY, CDR2 SVGEGT. This CDR3 is built from 14 residues. The CDR3 sequence: CASSYGGQSRPQHF. DNA for the CDR3: TGTGCCAGCAGTTACGGGGGACAGTCCAGGCCCCAGCATTTT.

This clone appeared once. This chain uses TRBV24-1 with TRBJ1-2; the match to TRBD1 covers 7 bases. CDR3 length: 12 residues. Unmatched junction bases numbered 4, after V lost 9 bases and J lost 4 bases. Germline V CDR1 and CDR2: KGHDR, SFDVKD. The CDR3 sequence: CATSRQGYGYTF. Written as DNA, the CDR3 is TGTGCCACCTCCAGACAGGGCTATGGCTACACCTTC.

The rearrangement links TRBV30 to TRBJ1-1; D is unresolved. CDR3 length: 12 residues. Trimming took off 5 bases at V and 5 bases at J, with 12 bases between the two ends. The V gene's germline CDR1 is GTSNPN and CDR2 SVGIG (reference sequence). The CDR3 coding sequence is TGTGCCTGGGCCGAAGTCGGTACTGAAGCTTTCTTT. Translating gives CAWAEVGTEAFF.

V is TRBV2 and J is TRBJ2-1, with a tentative D call TRBD1 (6 bases). V shed 11 bases and J shed 7 bases, with 21 bases lying between them. There are 14 residues in the CDR3. Germline loops: CDR1 SNHLY, CDR2 FYNNEI. In DNA, the CDR3 is TGTGCCGGCCTAGGTGGGACACTAACAAATGAGCAGTTCTTC. Amino acid sequence: CAGLGGTLTNEQFF.

V and J are TRBV5-5 and TRBJ2-6, with TRBD1 matching over 9 bases. CDR3 length: 16 residues. V gave up 0 bases and J gave up 3 bases; unmatched junction bases: 1. Germline CDR1 reads SGHKS; CDR2 reads YYEKEE (reference sequence). CDR3 in amino acids: CASSLATGGGANVLTF. CDR3 coding DNA: TGTGCCAGCAGCTTGGCGACAGGGGGTGGGGCCAACGTCCTGACTTTC.

This clone was picked up one time. The chain links TRBV6-6 to TRBJ1-5, with TRBD1 matching 9 bases. Looked up from germline, CDR1 is MNHNY and CDR2 is SVGAGI (reference sequence). This CDR3 region has 16 residues. With 6 bases clipped from V and 5 bases from J, the junction kept 11 bases outside the gene matches. Here the CDR3 DNA reads TGTGCCAGCAGGGACGGGACAGGGCGACGATATCAGCCCCAGCATTTT. Encoded protein: CASRDGTGRRYQPQHF.

For the CDR3, the DNA is TGTGCCAGCAGCTTGGCCGGGACAGTTGAGACCTACACCTTC. Amino acid sequence: CASSLAGTVETYTF. The chain joins TRBV7-9 to TRBJ1-2; TRBD1 matches at 7 bases. From germline, CDR1 is SEHNR and CDR2 FQNEAQ (reference sequence). After removal of 3 bases from V and 10 bases from J, the junction contained 11 bases not matched to a gene. The CDR3 consists of 14 residues.

J is TRBJ2-7 and V is TRBV30; TRBD2 matches 8 bases. This CDR3 is built from 13 residues. From germline, CDR1 is GTSNPN and CDR2 SVGIG (reference sequence). V dropped 3 bases and J dropped 5; count of bases not matched to a gene: 6. Here the CDR3 DNA reads TGTGCCTGGAGACCCCGGGGGGGGAACGAGCAGTACTTC. It codes for CAWRPRGGNEQYF.

J is TRBJ1-2 and V is TRBV6-5; 10 bases are shared with TRBD1. Germline lookup yields CDR1 MNHEY and CDR2 SVGAGI. The trim removed 6 bases at V and 2 bases at J, leaving 3 bases unmatched. CDR3 size: 14 residues. The CDR3 DNA is TGTGCCAGCAGGGGACAGGGGACCAACTATGGCTACACCTTC. It is translated as CASRGQGTNYGYTF.

The chain combines TRBV19 with TRBJ1-5; tentatively, D is TRBD1 (5 bases). The CDR3 length is 14 residues. The germline CDR1 and CDR2 sequences are LNHDA and SQIVND (reference sequence). The V end was cut by 5 bases, the J end by 3 bases, with 11 bases between. The CDR3 DNA is TGTGCCAGTAGTTATGGGGCAAACAATCAGCCCCAGCATTTT. Translating gives CASSYGANNQPQHF.

This chain joins TRBV5-1 and TRBJ2-1; TRBD1 matches 8 bases. V was clipped by 5 bases and J by 5 bases; unmatched bases: 6. Per germline, CDR1 SGHRS and CDR2 YFSETQ. The CDR3 contains 14 residues. As DNA, the CDR3 is TGCGCCAGCAGGAACCAGGGGGCTAACAATGAGCAGTTCTTC. The encoded protein is CASRNQGANNEQFF.